A selection of T cell receptor beta chains follows, all from one sample in a study of blood T cell repertoires in COVID-19. TCRdb's table, derived via immunoSEQ multiplex PCR, lists solely in-frame clones and lacks some. The data contain about half a million clones, approximately 89% of them singletons. Sequencing input: peripheral blood. The receptors shown here come from a man between 18 and 29 years old with COVID-19, enrolled during active disease. Each CDR3 is given with its conserved first and last residue. Fields, in order: J gene, V gene, D gene, clone size, CDR3 protein, CDR3 DNA. D genes are given only for firm matches. Size tells how often a clone was seen (once, few, many) or the class of an expanded clone, and some rows leave it out.

TRBJ1-2 | TRBV15 | . | . | CATSRDFRAFYGYTF | TGTGCCACCAGCAGAGATTTCAGGGCGTTCTATGGCTACACCTTC
TRBJ2-1 | TRBV25-1 | TRBD2 | . | CASSDCCAGVYYNEQFF | TGTGCCAGCAGTGATTGCTGCGCGGGGGTCTACTACAATGAGCAGTTCTTC
TRBJ2-1 | TRBV12-3/TRBV12-4 | TRBD1 | . | CASRRTGTEQFF | TGTGCCAGCAGGAGGACAGGGACTGAGCAGTTCTTC
TRBJ2-1 | TRBV5-1 | TRBD2 | . | CASSLGLAGDEQFF | TGCGCCAGCAGCTTGGGGCTAGCGGGAGATGAGCAGTTCTTC
TRBJ2-1 | TRBV19 | TRBD1 | . | CASSTAWTGNNEQFF | TGTGCCAGTAGTACTGCCTGGACAGGGAACAATGAGCAGTTCTTC
TRBJ1-3 | TRBV3-1/TRBV3-2 | . | . | CASSQGHSPSSGNTIYF | TGTGCCAGCAGCCAAGGCCACAGCCCCTCCTCTGGAAACACCATATATTTT
TRBJ2-3 | TRBV7-6 | TRBD1 | . | CASSLAGQGADTQYF | TGTGCCAGCAGCTTAGCGGGACAGGGCGCGGATACGCAGTATTTT
TRBJ2-7 | TRBV5-8 | . | once | CASSLWQNHYEQYF | TGTGCCAGCAGCTTGTGGCAGAACCACTACGAGCAGTACTTC
TRBJ1-5 | TRBV27 | . | . | CASSPTSGIQPQHF | TGTGCCAGCAGTCCAACCTCAGGGATCCAGCCCCAGCATTTT
TRBJ2-2 | TRBV7-9 | . | . | CASSWFQTGELFF | TGTGCCAGCAGCTGGTTTCAGACCGGGGAGCTGTTTTTT
TRBJ2-6 | TRBV6-5 | . | . | CASSPGGGANVLTF | TGTGCCAGCAGTCCAGGAGGTGGGGCCAACGTCCTGACTTTC
TRBJ1-4 | TRBV7-3 | TRBD1 | . | CASSRQGGEKLFF | TGTGCCAGCAGTCGACAGGGGGGTGAAAAACTGTTTTTT
TRBJ1-1 | TRBV19 | . | . | CASSMMQGPDTEAFF | TGTGCCAGTAGTATGATGCAGGGTCCTGACACTGAAGCTTTCTTT
TRBJ2-3 | TRBV24-1 | . | . | CAPGLAGITDTQYF | TGTGCCCCTGGCCTTGCGGGGATCACAGATACGCAGTATTTT
TRBJ2-7 | TRBV13 | . | . | CASSFVASEQYF | TGTGCCAGCAGCTTCGTCGCCAGCGAGCAGTACTTC
TRBJ2-7 | TRBV6-5 | . | . | CASSYGRGGWVYEQYF | TGTGCCAGCAGTTACGGGCGGGGCGGTTGGGTCTACGAGCAGTACTTC
TRBJ1-1 | TRBV5-4 | . | . | CASSLDGGNTEAFF | TGTGCCAGCAGCTTGGACGGGGGAAACACTGAAGCTTTCTTT
TRBJ1-1 | TRBV29-1 | . | . | CSVLGQIMNTEAFF | TGCAGCGTTCTTGGACAGATCATGAACACTGAAGCTTTCTTT
TRBJ1-3 | TRBV7-9 | . | . | CASSFGGGNTIYF | TGTGCCAGCAGCTTTGGCGGCGGAAACACCATATATTTT
TRBJ2-3 | TRBV24-1 | . | . | CATSVPRGGEGTDTQYF | TGTGCCACCAGTGTTCCTAGGGGGGGTGAGGGCACAGATACGCAGTATTTT
TRBJ1-5 | TRBV6-4 | TRBD1 | . | CATWWTGKGGKNQPQHF | TGTGCCACGTGGTGGACAGGGAAGGGAGGGAAGAATCAGCCCCAGCATTTT
TRBJ2-3 | TRBV5-6 | TRBD1 | . | CASSPDRGTDTQYF | TGTGCCAGCAGCCCGGACAGGGGAACAGATACGCAGTATTTT
TRBJ2-3 | TRBV5-1 | TRBD2 | once | CASSEGAGASSTQYF | TGCGCCAGCAGCGAGGGAGCGGGAGCATCTAGTACGCAGTATTTT
TRBJ2-3 | TRBV15 | TRBD2 | . | CATSGGLAGTTDTQYF | TGTGCCACCAGCGGAGGACTAGCGGGAACCACAGATACGCAGTATTTT
TRBJ1-6 | TRBV10-3 | . | . | CAISVRGSNSPLHF | TGTGCCATCAGTGTAAGGGGCAGTAATTCACCCCTCCACTTT
TRBJ1-2 | TRBV29-1 | . | few | CSAGSPGTLNYGYTF | TGCAGCGCCGGGTCGCCCGGGACACTTAACTATGGCTACACCTTC
TRBJ2-1 | TRBV5-4 | . | . | CASSPASGEQFF | TGTGCCAGCAGCCCCGCGTCAGGTGAGCAGTTCTTC
TRBJ1-1 | TRBV3-1/TRBV3-2 | . | . | CASSQGVVNTEAFF | TGTGCCAGCAGCCAAGGCGTAGTGAACACTGAAGCTTTCTTT
TRBJ2-7 | TRBV6-5 | TRBD2 | . | CASGLNGRGHEQYF | TGTGCCAGCGGGCTTAACGGGAGGGGCCACGAGCAGTACTTC
TRBJ1-1 | TRBV6-5 | . | . | CASSYGPNTEAFF | TGTGCCAGCAGTTACGGCCCGAACACTGAAGCTTTCTTT
TRBJ2-2 | TRBV19 | TRBD2 | . | CASKYGGAGAGELFF | TGTGCCAGTAAATACGGGGGGGCCGGTGCCGGGGAGCTGTTTTTT
TRBJ1-1 | TRBV19 | . | . | CASSTQMNTEAFF | TGTGCCAGTAGTACCCAGATGAACACTGAAGCTTTCTTT
TRBJ2-7 | TRBV13 | . | . | CASSSSYEQYF | TGTGCCAGCAGCTCGTCCTACGAGCAGTACTTC
TRBJ2-7 | TRBV7-9 | . | once | CASSLRARGGEQYF | TGTGCCAGCAGCTTGAGGGCCCGAGGTGGCGAGCAGTACTTC
TRBJ1-5 | TRBV4-1 | TRBD1 | . | CASSRAGQVNQPQHF | TGCGCCAGCAGCCGGGCCGGACAGGTAAATCAGCCCCAGCATTTT
TRBJ2-1 | TRBV7-9 | . | . | CASSTQLTNYNEQFF | TGTGCCAGCAGCACTCAGTTGACTAATTACAATGAGCAGTTCTTC
TRBJ2-7 | TRBV27 | . | . | CASSLSRTVVLEQYF | TGTGCCAGCAGTTTAAGCAGGACTGTCGTATTGGAGCAGTACTTC
TRBJ2-2 | TRBV24-1 | . | . | CATTNTGELFF | TGTGCCACTACAAACACCGGGGAGCTGTTTTTT
TRBJ2-1 | TRBV11-2 | TRBD2 | once | CASSLGGGTSGRNEQFF | TGTGCCAGCAGCTTAGGAGGGGGGACTAGCGGGAGAAATGAGCAGTTCTTC
TRBJ2-7 | TRBV10-3 | TRBD2 | . | CAISESDRLAGGNEQYF | TGTGCCATCAGTGAGTCGGATAGACTAGCGGGAGGGAACGAGCAGTACTTC
TRBJ1-1 | TRBV15 | . | . | CATSRDTGQGLAFF | TGTGCCACCAGCAGAGATACAGGCCAGGGCTTAGCTTTCTTT
TRBJ2-2 | TRBV15 | TRBD2 | . | CATSRVPGGNTGELFF | TGTGCCACCAGCAGAGTGCCGGGAGGGAACACCGGGGAGCTGTTTTTT
TRBJ1-6 | TRBV6-5 | . | . | CASSYSLRGNNSPLHF | TGTGCCAGCAGTTACTCGTTAAGGGGAAATAATTCACCCCTCCACTTT
TRBJ2-7 | TRBV12-3/TRBV12-4 | . | . | CASSRTDTYEQYF | TGTGCCAGCAGTCGAACGGACACCTACGAGCAGTACTTC
TRBJ2-7 | TRBV6-5 | . | . | CASTSRVYEQYF | TGTGCCAGCACGTCCAGGGTGTACGAGCAGTACTTC
TRBJ1-6 | TRBV7-9 | . | once | CASSFRDRTSPLHF | TGTGCCAGCAGCTTCCGGGATCGGACTTCACCCCTCCACTTT
TRBJ2-7 | TRBV3-1/TRBV3-2 | TRBD2 | . | CASSHNAGDEQYF | TGTGCCAGCAGCCACAACGCGGGGGACGAGCAGTACTTC
TRBJ2-7 | TRBV5-1 | . | . | CASSPWLSGATYEQYF | TGCGCCAGCAGCCCGTGGTTATCGGGAGCCACGTACGAGCAGTACTTC
TRBJ1-1 | TRBV5-1 | . | . | CASSPQGLNTEAFF | TGCGCCAGCAGCCCCCAGGGTCTAAACACTGAAGCTTTCTTT
TRBJ2-5 | TRBV6-1 | TRBD2 | few | CASSELAGGLETQYF | TGTGCCAGCAGTGAACTAGCGGGGGGGCTGGAGACCCAGTACTTC
TRBJ2-7 | TRBV11-2 | TRBD1 | . | CASSIDRGREQYF | TGTGCCAGCAGCATCGACAGGGGGCGTGAGCAGTACTTC
TRBJ1-1 | TRBV6-5 | . | once | CASRGSYTEAFF | TGTGCCAGCAGAGGGAGCTACACTGAAGCTTTCTTT
TRBJ1-1 | TRBV19 | . | . | CASSRALRRYTEAFF | TGTGCCAGTAGTAGGGCTCTTCGGAGGTACACTGAAGCTTTCTTT
TRBJ2-7 | TRBV4-1 | TRBD1 | . | CASSQAPQGAGEQYF | TGCGCCAGCAGCCAAGCCCCTCAGGGGGCTGGGGAGCAGTACTTC
TRBJ2-1 | TRBV19 | . | . | CASSLHRANEQFF | TGTGCCAGTAGTCTGCACAGGGCCAATGAGCAGTTCTTC
TRBJ2-1 | TRBV30 | TRBD2 | . | CAWGRLAGEGRFF | TGTGCCTGGGGGCGTCTAGCGGGAGAGGGAAGGTTCTTC
TRBJ1-2 | TRBV7-9 | . | . | CASSFGQGYTF | TGTGCCAGCAGTTTCGGACAGGGCTACACCTTC
TRBJ2-3 | TRBV6-5 | . | . | CATRPRTGETYTQYF | TGTGCCACCAGACCTCGGACGGGGGAAACCTATACGCAGTATTTT
TRBJ2-4 | TRBV12-3/TRBV12-4 | . | . | CASSFSGVQYF | TGTGCCAGCAGTTTTAGCGGTGTTCAGTACTTC